This TCR beta chain was documented in a study of blood T cells in healthy people across ages. The study isolated at least 7 million PBMCs from each sample. Study-level results: Using unsorted PBMCs precluded a conclusive naive versus antigen-experienced comparison. The recorded TCR beta diversity per million T cells decreased in a roughly linear manner with age.

The second PCR ran roughly 7 to 12 cycles with a sample-barcoded 5' primer and J-beta primers. TCRdb ran MiXCR on the 5' RACE reads and lists one entry per CDR3 protein. Of 600,000 to 850,000 distinct CDR3 sequences listed, approximately 39% are singletons. In the case of this clonotype: Its antigen is unidentified.

Germline V gives CDR1 MDHEN, CDR2 SYDVKM. The V end lost 8 bases, the J end lost 15 bases, and 23 bases lay between the germline ends. This CDR3 is built from 13 residues. This rearrangement joins TRBV28 to TRBJ2-1; TRBD2 is a possible D gene (6 bases). Input material: blood. This sequence originates from an older woman in good health. The CDR3 is CASRFNGGKGTFF. DNA for the CDR3: TGTGCCAGCCGATTTAATGGCGGGAAAGGCACGTTCTTC.